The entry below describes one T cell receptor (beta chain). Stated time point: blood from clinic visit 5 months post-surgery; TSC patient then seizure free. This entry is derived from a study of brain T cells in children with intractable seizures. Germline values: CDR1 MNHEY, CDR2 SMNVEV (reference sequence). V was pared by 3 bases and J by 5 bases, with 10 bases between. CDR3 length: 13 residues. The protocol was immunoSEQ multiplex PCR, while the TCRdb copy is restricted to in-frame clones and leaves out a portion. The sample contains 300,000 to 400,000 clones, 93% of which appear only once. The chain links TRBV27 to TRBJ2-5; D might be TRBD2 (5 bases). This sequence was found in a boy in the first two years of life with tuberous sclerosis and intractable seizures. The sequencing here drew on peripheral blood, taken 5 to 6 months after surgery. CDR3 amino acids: CASSFLAGETQYF. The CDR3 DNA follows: TGTGCCAGCAGTTTTCTAGCTGGGGAGACCCAGTACTTC.